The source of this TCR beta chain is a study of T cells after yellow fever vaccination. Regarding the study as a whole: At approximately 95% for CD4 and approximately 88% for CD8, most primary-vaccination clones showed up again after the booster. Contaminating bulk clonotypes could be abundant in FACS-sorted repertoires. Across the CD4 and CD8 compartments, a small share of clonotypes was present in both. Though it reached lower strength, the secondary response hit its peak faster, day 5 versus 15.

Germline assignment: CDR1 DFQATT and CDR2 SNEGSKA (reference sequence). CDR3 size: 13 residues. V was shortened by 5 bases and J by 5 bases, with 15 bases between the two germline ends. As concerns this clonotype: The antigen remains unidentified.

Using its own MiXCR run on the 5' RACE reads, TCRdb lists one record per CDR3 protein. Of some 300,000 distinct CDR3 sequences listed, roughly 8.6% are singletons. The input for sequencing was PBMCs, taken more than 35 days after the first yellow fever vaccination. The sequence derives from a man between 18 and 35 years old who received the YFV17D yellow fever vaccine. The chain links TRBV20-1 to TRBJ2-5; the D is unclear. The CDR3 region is CSAGHPQSETQYF. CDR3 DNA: TGCAGTGCTGGGCACCCCCAAAGTGAGACCCAGTACTTC.